Listed below are T cell receptor beta chains from one sample, sequenced in a study of CD8+CD57+ T cells in acquired aplastic anemia. TCRdb used MiXCR to reprocess the reads, holding one entry per CDR3 protein. The sample contains nearly 60,000 distinct CDR3 sequences, 57% of which appear only once. Sequencing was carried out using sorted CD4+, CD8+, or CD8+CD57+ T cells (not recorded which) from PBMCs. These receptors were obtained from a human donor with aplastic anemia. CDR3s include the opening cysteine and the closing phenylalanine or tryptophan. A D gene is named only where the DNA matches it firmly. A row's size may be missing; if present it is once, few, many or a size class.

>.|13|.|TRBJ2-7|TRBV29-1
CSVTDRESYEQYF
TGCAGCGTCACGGACAGAGAATCCTACGAGCAGTACTTC
>.|14|.|TRBJ1-2|TRBV19
CASSIERSPYGYTF
TGTGCCAGTAGTATAGAGAGATCTCCGTATGGCTACACCTTC
>few|11|.|TRBJ2-1|TRBV2
CASSGNNEQFF
TGTGCCAGCAGTGGGAACAATGAGCAGTTCTTC
>medium-sized|13|.|TRBJ2-7|TRBV20-1
CSARVSRGGEQYF
TGCAGTGCTAGAGTATCCAGGGGGGGCGAGCAGTACTTC
>once|16|TRBD1|TRBJ1-6|TRBV10-3
CAISESSRDRGSPLHF
TGTGCCATCAGTGAGTCCTCCCGGGACAGGGGTTCACCCCTCCACTTT
>.|12|.|TRBJ2-3|TRBV12-3/TRBV12-4
CASTAAAITQYF
TGTGCCAGCACCGCAGCGGCTATCACGCAGTATTTT
>medium-sized|14|.|TRBJ2-7|TRBV10-3
CAISAPTSSYEQYF
TGTGCCATCAGTGCTCCTACGAGTAGCTACGAGCAGTACTTC
>medium-sized|13|TRBD1|TRBJ2-5|TRBV7-8
CASSPGGEETQYF
TGTGCCAGCAGCCCAGGGGGTGAGGAGACCCAGTACTTC
>.|14|TRBD1|TRBJ1-5|TRBV10-3
CAISEDRVIEPQHF
TGTGCCATCAGTGAGGACAGGGTTATCGAACCCCAGCATTTT
>.|14|.|TRBJ1-4|TRBV25-1
CASSLQGRREKLFF
TGTGCCAGCAGTCTGCAGGGACGTCGGGAAAAACTGTTTTTT
>.|11|.|TRBJ2-7|TRBV19
CASGRPYEQYF
TGTGCCAGTGGCCGACCCTACGAGCAGTACTTC
>.|12|.|TRBJ1-1|TRBV19
CAITSVGVRAFF
TGTGCCATCACGTCCGTAGGTGTTCGAGCTTTCTTT
>many|15|.|TRBJ1-2|TRBV13
CASSLREEVGYGYTF
TGTGCCAGCAGCTTAAGAGAGGAAGTCGGCTATGGCTACACCTTC
>few|10|.|TRBJ2-7|TRBV29-1
CTTPGLEQYF
TGCACAACCCCAGGGTTGGAACAGTACTTC
>.|14|.|TRBJ2-7|TRBV6-1
CASNMGGATYEQYF
TGTGCCAGCAATATGGGGGGGGCAACCTACGAGCAGTACTTC
>.|13|.|TRBJ1-2|TRBV19
CASNPQGRYGYTF
TGTGCCAGTAACCCACAGGGTAGATATGGCTACACCTTC
>few|14|TRBD1|TRBJ2-7|TRBV19
CASSIKDRPEEQYF
TGTGCCAGTAGTATCAAGGACAGGCCGGAGGAGCAGTACTTC
>.|13|.|TRBJ1-2|TRBV15
CATSSDRLYGYTF
TGTGCCACCAGCAGCGACAGATTATATGGCTACACCTTC
>once|11|.|TRBJ2-7|TRBV12-3/TRBV12-4
CATSNGGEQYF
TGTGCCACCTCGAACGGGGGCGAGCAGTACTTC
>.|10|.|TRBJ1-5|TRBV19
CASRNQPQHF
TGTGCCAGTCGCAATCAGCCCCAGCATTTT
>.|13|TRBD1|TRBJ2-7|TRBV20-1
CSATTGESYEQYF
TGCAGTGCCACGACAGGGGAATCCTACGAGCAGTACTTC
>.|12|.|TRBJ1-1|TRBV29-1
CSVVAVNTEAFF
TGCAGCGTTGTAGCCGTGAACACTGAAGCTTTCTTT
>many|14|.|TRBJ1-3|TRBV19
CASASGYSGNTIYF
TGTGCCAGTGCAAGTGGTTACTCTGGAAACACCATATATTTT
>many|15|.|TRBJ1-2|TRBV14
CASSQDGASSYGYTF
TGTGCCAGCAGCCAAGACGGGGCCAGCTCCTATGGCTACACCTTC
>.|15|TRBD1|TRBJ2-5|TRBV2
CASSGTGGSGETQYF
TGTGCCAGCAGTGGGACAGGGGGCAGCGGGGAGACCCAGTACTTC